This entry lists 16 T cell receptor beta chains sequenced from one sample in a study of T cell responses to AZD1222 COVID-19 vaccine. Clones were read by immunoSEQ multiplex PCR, and TCRdb kept only the in-frame ones, dropping some. The data show 150,000 to 200,000 clones, 85% to 90% seen once. The sequencing here drew on peripheral blood, taken 28 days after the second AZD1222 dose. The source of these receptors is an adult who received the AZD1222 COVID-19 vaccine.

V and J are TRBV7-2 and TRBJ2-2; D might be TRBD1 (5 bases). This CDR3 has 15 residues. Germline CDR1 SGHTA, CDR2 FQGNSA. V was shortened by 5 bases and J by 1 base, with 11 bases between the two germline ends. The CDR3 DNA follows: TGTGCCAGCAGCGCCAGCACAGGGAACACCGGGGAGCTGTTTTTT. It translates to CASSASTGNTGELFF.

The V gene is TRBV4-1, the J gene TRBJ1-2; D gene unclear. The CDR3 runs to 14 residues. Germline assignment: CDR1 MGHRA and CDR2 YSYEKL. The V gene lost 1 base and the J gene lost 3 bases, with 9 bases spanning the gap. The CDR3 loop reads CASSQVGSDYGYTF. The CDR3 DNA follows: TGCGCCAGCAGCCAAGTGGGGTCCGACTATGGCTACACCTTC.

This chain joins TRBV19 and TRBJ1-2, with TRBD1 as a possible D gene (6 bases). V dropped 4 bases and J dropped 6 bases, with 12 bases sitting between them. This CDR3 has 13 residues. Germline values: CDR1 LNHDA, CDR2 SQIVND (reference sequence). CDR3 residues: CASSTNRDNGYTF. CDR3 in DNA: TGTGCCAGTAGTACCAACAGGGACAATGGCTACACCTTC.

The chain recombines TRBV6-5 with TRBJ1-2; D perhaps matches TRBD1 (5 bases). Germline V gene sequence: CDR1 MNHEY, CDR2 SVGAGI. The CDR3 is 13 residues long. Between the trimmed V and J ends, which lost 2 bases and 4 bases, there was a span of 8 bases. CDR3 region: CASSYGGTYGYTF. CDR3 nucleotide sequence: TGTGCCAGCAGTTACGGGGGGACCTATGGCTACACCTTC.

This clone was counted once. The rearrangement joins TRBV6-5 to TRBJ1-6, with D possibly being TRBD1 (6 bases). The CDR3 length is 13 residues. Per germline, CDR1 MNHEY and CDR2 SVGAGI. V gave up 5 bases and J gave up 8 bases, with 10 bases separating them. Here the CDR3 reads CASSRGGDSPLHF. The CDR3 nucleotides read TGTGCCAGCAGTAGAGGGGGGGATTCACCCCTCCACTTT.

This sequence joins TRBV23-1 and TRBJ1-1; possibly TRBD1 for D (6 bases). TRBV23-1 is noted as an ORF with a role that remains uncertain. Between the trimmed V and J ends, which lost 0 bases and 1 base, there was a span of 12 bases. The length of the CDR3 is 16 residues. The CDR3 is CASSQSPGQKNTEAFF. CDR3 coding DNA: TGCGCCAGCAGTCAATCCCCGGGACAAAAGAACACTGAAGCTTTCTTT.

The chain recombines TRBV12-5 with TRBJ1-2; possible D gene TRBD1, 6 bases. Germline V CDR1 and CDR2: LGHNT, FRNRAP. The CDR3 has 15 residues. V lost 8 bases, J lost 5 bases, and 21 bases lay in between. CDR3 protein: CASMNPPQGIYGYTF. In DNA, the CDR3 is TGTGCTAGTATGAACCCACCACAGGGAATTTATGGCTACACCTTC.

This clone was seen a few times. The chain recombines TRBV3-1 (or the pseudogene TRBV3-2) with TRBJ1-5; D is unclear. CDR1 and CDR2 from the germline V gene are LGHDT and YNNKEL (reference sequence). The V end lost 2 bases, the J end lost 5 bases, and 7 bases lay between the germline ends. This CDR3 spans 13 amino acids. The CDR3 coding sequence is TGTGCCAGCAGCCAAATCGGGGATCAGCCCCAGCATTTT. It yields the protein CASSQIGDQPQHF.

The chain combines TRBV12-3 or TRBV12-4 with TRBJ2-1; no firm D call. The CDR3 is 12 residues long. V was shortened by 1 base and J by 9 bases, with 7 bases between the two germline ends. As DNA, the CDR3 is TGTGCCAGCAGTTTAGGCGGTTCTGAGCAGTTCTTC. Its translation: CASSLGGSEQFF.

The count of this clone is one. The chain joins TRBV4-3 to TRBJ1-2; D is uncertain. The CDR3 length is 14 residues. The V end lost 1 base, the J end lost 6 bases, and 12 bases lay between the germline ends. Looked up from germline, CDR1 is LGHNA and CDR2 is YSLEER. The CDR3 nucleotides are TGCGCCAGCAGCCAAGTCGCGGGCCCTAATGGCTACACCTTC. This translates into CASSQVAGPNGYTF.

CDR3 DNA sequence: TGTGCCAGCACTGAAACCCGGGGGACCTATGGCTACACCTTC. This translates into CASTETRGTYGYTF. This chain connects TRBV6-6 to TRBJ1-2; maybe TRBD1 (5 bases). Looked up from germline, CDR1 is MNHNY and CDR2 is SVGAGI (reference sequence). This CDR3 contains 14 residues. V was clipped by 7 bases and J by 4 bases, with 16 bases between them.

The rearrangement uses TRBV20-1 and TRBJ2-6; D is uncertain. The germline CDR1 and CDR2 sequences are DFQATT and SNEGSKA (reference sequence). The CDR3 is made up of 14 amino acids. V was shortened by 3 bases and J by 2 bases, with 8 bases between the two germline ends. CDR3: CSASPEAGANVLTF. DNA of the CDR3: TGCAGTGCTAGTCCCGAAGCTGGGGCCAACGTCCTGACTTTC.

The chain is built from TRBV5-5 and TRBJ2-7; TRBD1 matches at 8 bases. After removal of 4 bases from V and 6 bases from J, the junction contained 12 bases not matched to a gene. The CDR3 extends over 15 amino acids. Germline lookup yields CDR1 SGHKS and CDR2 YYEKEE (reference sequence). The CDR3 DNA reads as TGTGCCAGCAGCCGATCTACCGGGACAGGTCGCGAGCAGTACTTC. Translation gives CASSRSTGTGREQYF.

This rearrangement joins TRBV6-1 to TRBJ2-7, with 9 bases that match TRBD1. CDR1 is MNHNS, CDR2 SASEGT, per germline. V was clipped by 3 bases and J by 3 bases; unmatched bases: 9. This CDR3 comprises 16 residues. The CDR3: CASSDRDTGGGYEQYF. DNA of the CDR3: TGTGCCAGCAGTGACCGCGACACAGGGGGCGGCTACGAGCAGTACTTC.

This clone was picked up many times. The gene calls are TRBV27 and TRBJ1-2, with D possibly matching TRBD1 (5 bases). This CDR3 is built from 16 residues. Germline CDR1 MNHEY, CDR2 SMNVEV (reference sequence). With 8 bases removed from V and 4 bases from J, the gap between germline ends came to 23 bases. DNA of the CDR3: TGTGCCAGCCGACTTGGAGCCGGGGGGGGTTTCTATGGCTACACCTTC. Its translation is CASRLGAGGGFYGYTF.

V is TRBV7-9 and J is TRBJ2-1; TRBD2 might be the D (7 bases). Germline values: CDR1 SEHNR, CDR2 FQNEAQ (reference sequence). V lost 7 bases to trimming and J lost 0 bases, with 13 bases between them. The CDR3 runs to 15 residues. CDR3: CASNTGGLSYNEQFF. The CDR3 DNA sequence: TGTGCCAGCAACACGGGGGGCCTCTCCTACAATGAGCAGTTCTTC.